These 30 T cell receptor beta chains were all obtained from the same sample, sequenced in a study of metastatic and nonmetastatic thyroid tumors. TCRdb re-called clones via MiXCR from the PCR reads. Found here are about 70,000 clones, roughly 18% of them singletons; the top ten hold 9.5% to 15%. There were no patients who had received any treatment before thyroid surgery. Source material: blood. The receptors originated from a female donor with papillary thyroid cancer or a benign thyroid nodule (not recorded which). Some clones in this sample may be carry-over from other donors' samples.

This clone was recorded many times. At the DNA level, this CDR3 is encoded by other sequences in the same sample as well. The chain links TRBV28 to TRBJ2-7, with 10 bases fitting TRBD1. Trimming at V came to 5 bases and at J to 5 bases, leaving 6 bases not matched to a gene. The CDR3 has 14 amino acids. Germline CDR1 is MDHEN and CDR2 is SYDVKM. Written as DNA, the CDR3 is TGTGCCAGCAGTACCGGGACAGGGGCCCACGAGCAGTACTTC. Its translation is CASSTGTGAHEQYF.

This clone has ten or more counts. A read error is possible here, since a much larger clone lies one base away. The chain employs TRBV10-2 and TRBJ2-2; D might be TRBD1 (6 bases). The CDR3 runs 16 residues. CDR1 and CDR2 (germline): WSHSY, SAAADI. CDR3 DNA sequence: TGCGCCAGCAGTGTACGGGACATTGCGAACACCGGGGAGCTGCTTTTT. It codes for CASSVRDIANTGELLF.

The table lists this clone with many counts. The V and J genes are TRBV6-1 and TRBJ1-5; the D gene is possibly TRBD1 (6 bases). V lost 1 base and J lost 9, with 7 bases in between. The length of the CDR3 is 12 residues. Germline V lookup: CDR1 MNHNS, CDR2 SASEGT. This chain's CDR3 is CASSEGGGPQHF. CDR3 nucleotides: TGTGCCAGCAGTGAAGGAGGGGGGCCCCAGCATTTT.

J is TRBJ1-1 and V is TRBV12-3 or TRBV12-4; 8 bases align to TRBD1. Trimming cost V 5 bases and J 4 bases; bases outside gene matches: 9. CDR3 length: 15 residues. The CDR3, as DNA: TGTGCCAGCAGTCTTTCCGGGACAGGAGGCACTGAAGCTTTCTTT. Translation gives CASSLSGTGGTEAFF.

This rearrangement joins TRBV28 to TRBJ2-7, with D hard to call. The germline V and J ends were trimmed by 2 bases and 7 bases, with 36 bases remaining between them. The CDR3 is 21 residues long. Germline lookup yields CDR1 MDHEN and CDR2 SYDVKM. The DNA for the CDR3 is TGTGCCAGCAGTTTAAACCCCCCCTTCAGAGTTGGGTCCCCTTCTATTGAAGAGCAGTACTTC. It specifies CASSLNPPFRVGSPSIEEQYF. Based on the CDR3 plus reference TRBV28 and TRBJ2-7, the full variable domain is DVKVTQSSRYLVKRTGEKVFLECVQDMDHENMFWYRQDPGLGLRLIYFSYDVKMKEKGDIPEGYSVSREKKERFSLILESASTNQTSMYLCASSLNPPFRVGSPSIEEQYFGPGTRLTVT.

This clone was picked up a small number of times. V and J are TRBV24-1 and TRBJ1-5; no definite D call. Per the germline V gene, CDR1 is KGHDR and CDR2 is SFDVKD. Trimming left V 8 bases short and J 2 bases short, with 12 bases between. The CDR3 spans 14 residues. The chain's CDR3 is CATIAITGNQPQHF. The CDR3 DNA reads TGTGCCACCATCGCAATCACTGGCAATCAGCCCCAGCATTTT.

CDR3 amino acids: CACSGAGANVLTF. DNA for the CDR3: TGTGCCTGTTCGGGGGCTGGGGCCAACGTCCTGACTTTC. The chain employs TRBV6-2 or TRBV6-3 and TRBJ2-6; D might be TRBD2 (6 bases). CDR3 length equals 13 residues. Trimming left V 11 bases short and J 2 bases short, with 10 bases between. CDR1 and CDR2 from the germline V gene are MNHEY and SVGEGT.

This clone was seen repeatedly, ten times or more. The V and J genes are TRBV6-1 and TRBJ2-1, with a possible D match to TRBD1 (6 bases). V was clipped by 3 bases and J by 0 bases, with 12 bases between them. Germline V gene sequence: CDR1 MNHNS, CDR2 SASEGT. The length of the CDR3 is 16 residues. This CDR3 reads CASSDMTGHSYNEQFF. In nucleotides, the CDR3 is TGTGCCAGCAGTGATATGACAGGTCACTCCTACAATGAGCAGTTCTTC.

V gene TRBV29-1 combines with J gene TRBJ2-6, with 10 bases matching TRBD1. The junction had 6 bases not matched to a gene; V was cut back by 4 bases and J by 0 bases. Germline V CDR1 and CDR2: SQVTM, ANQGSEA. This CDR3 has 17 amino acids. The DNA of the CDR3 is TGCAGCGTTGGGGGGACAGGGGACCTCTCTGGGGCCAACGTCCTGACTTTC. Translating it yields CSVGGTGDLSGANVLTF.

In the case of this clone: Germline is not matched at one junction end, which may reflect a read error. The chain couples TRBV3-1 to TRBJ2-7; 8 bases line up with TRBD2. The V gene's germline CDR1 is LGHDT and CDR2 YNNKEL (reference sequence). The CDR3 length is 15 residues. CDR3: CASGQRAGLGYEQYF. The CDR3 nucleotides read TGTGCCAGCGGCCAGAGGGCGGGACTAGGCTACGAGCAGTACTTC.

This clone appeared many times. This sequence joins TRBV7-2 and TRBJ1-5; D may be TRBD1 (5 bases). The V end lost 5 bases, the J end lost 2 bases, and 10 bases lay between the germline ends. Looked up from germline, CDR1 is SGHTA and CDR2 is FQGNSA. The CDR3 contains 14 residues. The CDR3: CASSLGGGNQPQHF. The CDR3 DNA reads TGTGCCAGCAGCCTCGGGGGGGGCAATCAGCCCCAGCATTTT.

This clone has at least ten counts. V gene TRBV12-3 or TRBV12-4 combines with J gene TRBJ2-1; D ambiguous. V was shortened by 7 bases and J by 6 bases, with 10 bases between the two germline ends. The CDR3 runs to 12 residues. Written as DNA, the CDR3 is TGTGCCAGCACCTCGGCCCTCAATGAGCAGTTCTTC. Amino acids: CASTSALNEQFF.

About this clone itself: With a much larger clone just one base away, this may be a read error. CDR3 sequence reads: CVSSPRGTETFMNEQFF. The CDR3 nucleotides are TGTGTCAGCAGCCCACGTGGGACCGAAACCTTTATGAATGAGCAGTTCTTC. The V call is TRBV11-1, the J call TRBJ2-1; D may match TRBD1 or TRBD2 (5 bases each). Germline assignment: CDR1 SGHAT and CDR2 FQDESV (reference sequence). The CDR3 covers 17 residues.

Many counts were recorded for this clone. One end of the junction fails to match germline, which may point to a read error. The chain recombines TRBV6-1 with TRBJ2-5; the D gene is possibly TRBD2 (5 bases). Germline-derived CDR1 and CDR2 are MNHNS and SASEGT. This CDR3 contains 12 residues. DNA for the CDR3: TGTGCCAGCGGTGAGGGATCAGAGACCCAGTACTTC. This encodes CASGEGSETQYF.

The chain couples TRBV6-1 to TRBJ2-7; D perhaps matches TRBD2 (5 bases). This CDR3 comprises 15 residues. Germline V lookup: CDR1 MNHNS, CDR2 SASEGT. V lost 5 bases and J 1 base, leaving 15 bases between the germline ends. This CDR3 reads CASSRRDEGSYEQYF. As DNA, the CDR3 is TGTGCCAGCAGTCGCCGGGATGAAGGGTCCTACGAGCAGTACTTC.

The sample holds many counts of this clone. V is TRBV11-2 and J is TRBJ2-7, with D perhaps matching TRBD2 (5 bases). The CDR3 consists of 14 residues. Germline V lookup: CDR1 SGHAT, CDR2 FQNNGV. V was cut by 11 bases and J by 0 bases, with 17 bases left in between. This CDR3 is CASRGPPPSYEQYF. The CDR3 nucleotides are TGTGCCTCCCGCGGGCCGCCACCCTCCTACGAGCAGTACTTC.

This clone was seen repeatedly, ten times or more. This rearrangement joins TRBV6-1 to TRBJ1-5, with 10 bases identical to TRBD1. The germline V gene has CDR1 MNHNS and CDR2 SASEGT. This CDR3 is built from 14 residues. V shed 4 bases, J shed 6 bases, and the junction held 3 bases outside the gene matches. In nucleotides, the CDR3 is TGTGCCAGCAGTGGGGGACAGGGGAGTCAGCCCCAGCATTTT. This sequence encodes CASSGGQGSQPQHF.

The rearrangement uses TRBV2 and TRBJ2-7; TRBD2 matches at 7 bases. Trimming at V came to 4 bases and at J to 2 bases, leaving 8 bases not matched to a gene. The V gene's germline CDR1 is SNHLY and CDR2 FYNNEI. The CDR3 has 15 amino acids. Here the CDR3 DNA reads TGTGCCAGCAGTGGCTCCGGGACTACTACCTACGAGCAGTACTTC. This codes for CASSGSGTTTYEQYF.

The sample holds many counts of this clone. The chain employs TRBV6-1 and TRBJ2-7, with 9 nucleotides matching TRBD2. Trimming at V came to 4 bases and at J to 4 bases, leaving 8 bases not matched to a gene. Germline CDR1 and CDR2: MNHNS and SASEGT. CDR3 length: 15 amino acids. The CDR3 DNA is TGTGCCAGCAGTGGGCGGGGGGGTCTGAAGTACGAGCAGTACTTC. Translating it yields CASSGRGGLKYEQYF.

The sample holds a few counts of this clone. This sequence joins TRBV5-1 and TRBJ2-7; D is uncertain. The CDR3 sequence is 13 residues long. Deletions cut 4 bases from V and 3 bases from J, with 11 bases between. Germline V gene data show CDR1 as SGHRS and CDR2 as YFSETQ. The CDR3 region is CASSVGPSYEQYF. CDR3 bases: TGCGCCAGCAGCGTCGGACCTAGCTACGAGCAGTACTTC.

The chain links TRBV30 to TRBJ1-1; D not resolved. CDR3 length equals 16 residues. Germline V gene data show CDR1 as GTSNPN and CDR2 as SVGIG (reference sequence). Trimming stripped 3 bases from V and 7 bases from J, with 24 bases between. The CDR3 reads CAWRRSGNGENDEAFF. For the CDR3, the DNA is TGTGCCTGGAGGAGATCTGGGAACGGCGAGAACGATGAAGCTTTCTTT. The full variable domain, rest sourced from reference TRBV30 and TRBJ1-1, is SQTIHQWPATLVQPVGSPLSLECTVEGTSNPNLYWYRQAAGRGLQLLFYSVGIGQISSEVPQNLSASRPQDRQFILSSKKLLLSDSGFYLCAWRRSGNGENDEAFFGQGTRLTVV.

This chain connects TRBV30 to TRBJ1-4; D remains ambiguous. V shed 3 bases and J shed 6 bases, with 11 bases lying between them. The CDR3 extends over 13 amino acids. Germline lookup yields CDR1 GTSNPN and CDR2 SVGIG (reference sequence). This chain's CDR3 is CAWRRGFHEKLFF. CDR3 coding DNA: TGTGCCTGGAGGAGAGGGTTTCATGAAAAACTGTTTTTT. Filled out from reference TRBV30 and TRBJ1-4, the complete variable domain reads SQTIHQWPATLVQPVGSPLSLECTVEGTSNPNLYWYRQAAGRGLQLLFYSVGIGQISSEVPQNLSASRPQDRQFILSSKKLLLSDSGFYLCAWRRGFHEKLFFGSGTQLSVL.

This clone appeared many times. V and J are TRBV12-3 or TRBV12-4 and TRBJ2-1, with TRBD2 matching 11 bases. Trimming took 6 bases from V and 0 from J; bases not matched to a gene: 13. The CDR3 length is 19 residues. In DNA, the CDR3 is TGTGCCAGCAGGTTTACGAGTAGCGGGAGGGAAAGCTCCTACAATGAGCAGTTCTTC. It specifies CASRFTSSGRESSYNEQFF.

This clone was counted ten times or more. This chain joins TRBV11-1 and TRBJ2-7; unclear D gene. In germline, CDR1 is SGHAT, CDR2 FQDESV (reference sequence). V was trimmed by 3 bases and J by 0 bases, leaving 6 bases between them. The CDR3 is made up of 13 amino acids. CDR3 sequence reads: CASSFGFSYEQYF. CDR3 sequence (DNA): TGTGCCAGCAGCTTCGGATTCTCCTACGAGCAGTACTTC.

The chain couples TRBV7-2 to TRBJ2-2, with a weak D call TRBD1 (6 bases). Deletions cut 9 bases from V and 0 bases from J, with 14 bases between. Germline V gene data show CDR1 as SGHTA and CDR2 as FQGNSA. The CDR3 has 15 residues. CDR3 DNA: TGTGCCAGAAGCACAGGGATCGCGAACACCGGGGAGCTGTTTTTT. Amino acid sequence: CARSTGIANTGELFF.

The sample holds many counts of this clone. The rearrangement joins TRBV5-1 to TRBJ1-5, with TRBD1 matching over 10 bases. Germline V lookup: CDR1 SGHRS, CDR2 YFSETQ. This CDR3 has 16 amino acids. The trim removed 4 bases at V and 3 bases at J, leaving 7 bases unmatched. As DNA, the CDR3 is TGCGCCAGCAGCCCTACTGGGACAGGGGACAATCAGCCCCAGCATTTT. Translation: CASSPTGTGDNQPQHF.

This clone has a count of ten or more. Here the CDR3 DNA reads TGTGCCAGCAGTGGACCCGTCTCCTACGAGCAGTACTTC. Encoded protein: CASSGPVSYEQYF. V and J are TRBV2 and TRBJ2-7; D is undetermined. Germline V gene lookup returns CDR1 SNHLY and CDR2 FYNNEI. The CDR3 totals 13 residues. V lost 4 bases and J lost 0, with 7 bases in between.

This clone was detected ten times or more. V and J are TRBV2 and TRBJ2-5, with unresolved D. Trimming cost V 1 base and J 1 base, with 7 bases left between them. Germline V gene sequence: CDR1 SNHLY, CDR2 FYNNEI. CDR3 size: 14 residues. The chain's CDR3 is CASSEEVGQETQYF. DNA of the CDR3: TGTGCCAGCAGTGAAGAAGTCGGCCAAGAGACCCAGTACTTC.

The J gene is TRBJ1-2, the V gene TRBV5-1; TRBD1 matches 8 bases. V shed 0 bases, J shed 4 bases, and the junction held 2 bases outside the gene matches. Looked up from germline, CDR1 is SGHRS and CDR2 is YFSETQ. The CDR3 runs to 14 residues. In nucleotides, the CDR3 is TGCGCCAGCAGCTTGGGGGACAGGATCTATGGCTACACCTTC. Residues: CASSLGDRIYGYTF.

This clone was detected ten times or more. The chain's CDR3 is CASSQDRDQPQHF. The CDR3 DNA is TGTGCCAGCAGCCAAGACAGGGATCAGCCCCAGCATTTT. The genes are TRBV3-1 and TRBJ1-5, with D possibly being TRBD1 (5 bases). The V and J ends lost 0 bases and 5 bases respectively, with 5 bases between them. The CDR3 has 13 amino acids. CDR1 is LGHDT, CDR2 YNNKEL, per germline (reference sequence).